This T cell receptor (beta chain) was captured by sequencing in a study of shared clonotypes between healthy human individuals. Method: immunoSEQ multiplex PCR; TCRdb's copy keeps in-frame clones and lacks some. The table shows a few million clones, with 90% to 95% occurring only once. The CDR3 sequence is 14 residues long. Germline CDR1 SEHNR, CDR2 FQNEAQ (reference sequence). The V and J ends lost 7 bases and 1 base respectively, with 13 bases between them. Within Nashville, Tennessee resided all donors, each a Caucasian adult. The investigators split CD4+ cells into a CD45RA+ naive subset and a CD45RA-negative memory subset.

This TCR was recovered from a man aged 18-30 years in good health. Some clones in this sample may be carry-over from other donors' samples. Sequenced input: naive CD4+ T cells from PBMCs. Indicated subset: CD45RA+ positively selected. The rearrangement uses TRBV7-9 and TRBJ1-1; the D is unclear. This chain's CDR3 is CASTSRWGNTEAFF. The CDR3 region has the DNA TGTGCCAGCACCTCTAGGTGGGGGAACACTGAAGCTTTCTTT.